The clone carrying this T cell receptor (beta chain) has more than one count but fewer than ten. Its antigen is not known. The sample originates from a study of T cells in Graves' hyperthyroidism and ophthalmopathy. Amplified TCR beta CDR3 regions derived from RNA transcripts. A set of HTBI primers served as the primers for a first-round RT-PCR of the TCR CDR3. A single record per CDR3 protein comes from TCRdb applying MiXCR to the multiplex PCR reads. The repertoire holds fewer than 650,000 distinct CDR3 sequences, 12% to 15% seen once, with 7% to 9% in the top ten. General study points: In the blood, most expanded thyroid clonotypes above 0.001 appeared as well. Ophthalmopathy, as predicted by the model, came a median roughly 6.8 months after the prediction.

V shed 0 bases and J 3 bases; nucleotides not matched to a gene: 4. Germline V gene data show CDR1 as MGHRA and CDR2 as YSYEKL. The CDR3 spans 16 residues. The TCR comes from a woman under 30 with Graves' ophthalmopathy. This chain links TRBV4-1 with TRBJ2-3, with TRBD1 matching 9 bases. The source material was blood. The CDR3 DNA is TGCGCCAGCAGCCAAGATCGGGACAGGGAGACAGATACGCAGTATTTT. It is translated as CASSQDRDRETDTQYF.